This TCR beta chain was sequenced during a study of CD8+ T cells in alopecia areata. Overall study: Percentage of affected scalp area was the basis on which treated patients' severity was scored. Findings and limits, study-wide: Tofacitinib yielded significantly lower scalp clonality and fewer expanded CD8+ clones among the top 100.

Treatment noted: oral pan-JAK inhibitor, 5-10 mg twice daily. Peripheral blood and lesional scalp punch biopsies were taken from alopecia areata patients. Sequencing used cDNA as its template, made by extracting RNA and reverse transcribing it. The protocol was immunoSEQ multiplex PCR, while the TCRdb copy is restricted to in-frame clones and leaves out a portion. The data show 190,000 or so clones, under 60% seen once. Comment on this clone: Its antigen remains unknown.

This CDR3 is 12 amino acids long. V lost 6 bases, J lost 10 bases, and 5 bases stayed unmatched. Germline CDR1 is MNHNY and CDR2 is SVGAGI (reference sequence). This TCR came from a human donor with alopecia areata. The sample consisted of CD8+ T cells sorted from blood, taken at week 24, from a patient treated with tofacitinib. V and J are TRBV6-6 and TRBJ2-2, with 7 bases identical to TRBD1. The CDR3 sequence: CASSRTGPELFF. The CDR3, as DNA: TGTGCCAGCAGCAGGACAGGTCCGGAGCTGTTTTTT.